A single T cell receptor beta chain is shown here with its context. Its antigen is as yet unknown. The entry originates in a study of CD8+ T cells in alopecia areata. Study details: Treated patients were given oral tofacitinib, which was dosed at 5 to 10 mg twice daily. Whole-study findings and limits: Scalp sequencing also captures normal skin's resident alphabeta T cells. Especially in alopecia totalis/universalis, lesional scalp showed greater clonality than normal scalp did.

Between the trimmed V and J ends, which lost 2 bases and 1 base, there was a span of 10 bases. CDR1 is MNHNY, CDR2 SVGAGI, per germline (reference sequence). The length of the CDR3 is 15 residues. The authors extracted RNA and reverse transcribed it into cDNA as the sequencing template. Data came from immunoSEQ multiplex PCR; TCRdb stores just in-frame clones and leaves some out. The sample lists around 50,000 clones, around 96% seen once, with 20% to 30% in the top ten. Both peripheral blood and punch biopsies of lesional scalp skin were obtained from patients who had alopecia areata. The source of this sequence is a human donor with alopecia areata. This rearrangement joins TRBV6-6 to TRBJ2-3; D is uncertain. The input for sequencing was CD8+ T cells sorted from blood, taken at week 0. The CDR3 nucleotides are TGTGCCAGCAGTTACGTAGGTCCCGGCACAGATACGCAGTATTTT. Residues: CASSYVGPGTDTQYF.